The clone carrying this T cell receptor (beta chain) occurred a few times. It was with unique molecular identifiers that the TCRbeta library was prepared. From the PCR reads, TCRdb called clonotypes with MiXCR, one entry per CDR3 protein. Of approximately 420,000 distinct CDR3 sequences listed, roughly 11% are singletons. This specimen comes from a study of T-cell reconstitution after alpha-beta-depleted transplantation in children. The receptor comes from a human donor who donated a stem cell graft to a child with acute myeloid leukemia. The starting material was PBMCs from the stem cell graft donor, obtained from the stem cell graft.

The CDR3 reads CASSWGQNSNQPQHF. The CDR3 DNA follows: TGTGCCAGCAGCTGGGGACAGAATAGCAATCAGCCCCAGCATTTT. The chain couples TRBV7-6 to TRBJ1-5; 7 bases line up with TRBD1. Trimming cost V 4 bases and J 0 bases; bases outside gene matches: 3. The germline gives CDR1 SGHVS, CDR2 FNYEAQ. This CDR3 comprises 15 residues.